This T cell receptor (beta chain) is drawn from a study of T cell responses to AZD1222 COVID-19 vaccine. General observations from the study: Dominant CD4 TCR responses targeted spike regions 160-218 and 743-854.

Clones were read by immunoSEQ multiplex PCR, and TCRdb kept only the in-frame ones, dropping some. This repertoire shows around 130,000 clones, 86% found once; its top ten account for 3%. Germline V gene lookup returns CDR1 MNHEY and CDR2 SMNVEV (reference sequence). The ends were cut back, 4 bases at V and 2 bases at J, with 9 bases in the middle. This CDR3 is 13 amino acids long. To note about this clone: Its specificity is not known.

The rearrangement joins TRBV27 to TRBJ2-7; D possibly corresponds to TRBD1 (6 bases). The origin of this receptor is an adult who received the AZD1222 COVID-19 vaccine. Sequenced material: peripheral blood, taken 28 days after the second AZD1222 dose. The CDR3 is CASSWGHPYEQYF. CDR3 bases: TGTGCCAGCAGTTGGGGACATCCCTACGAGCAGTACTTC.